The 13 T cell receptor beta chains below were found in one sample sequenced in a study of Graves' ophthalmopathy and Graves' hyperthyroidism. The study amplified TCR beta CDR3 regions using RNA transcripts. Amplification began with first-round RT-PCR using HTBI primers, then second-round multiplex PCR was performed. TCRdb processed the multiplex PCR reads anew with MiXCR; each CDR3 protein has one entry. The sample has around 340,000 distinct CDR3 sequences; 17% are singletons. The specimen sequenced was peripheral blood. The receptors originated from an adult man with Graves' ophthalmopathy.

This clonotype appeared many times. The chain uses TRBV20-1 and TRBJ2-5, with D unresolved. The V and J ends lost 2 bases and 2 bases respectively, with 12 bases between them. Per the germline V gene, CDR1 is DFQATT and CDR2 is SNEGSKA (reference sequence). The CDR3 totals 14 residues. The CDR3, as DNA: TGCAGTGCTAGATTGTACAGTCAGCAAGAGACCCAGTACTTC. Protein: CSARLYSQQETQYF.

This clonotype occurred many times. The chain is built from TRBV30 and TRBJ1-1; TRBD1 matches at 11 bases. The V segment lost 2 bases and the J segment 1 base; nucleotides outside the gene matches: 12. The CDR3 has 18 amino acids. Germline-derived CDR1 and CDR2 are GTSNPN and SVGIG (reference sequence). The CDR3 sequence is CAWSFRLGQGAANTEAFF. The CDR3 nucleotides are TGTGCCTGGAGTTTTCGCCTAGGACAGGGGGCGGCGAACACTGAAGCTTTCTTT.

This clonotype has a count of ten or more. The chain recombines TRBV20-1 with TRBJ2-5; maybe TRBD2 (7 bases). The V gene's germline CDR1 is DFQATT and CDR2 SNEGSKA (reference sequence). The V gene lost 0 bases and the J gene lost 3 bases, with 20 bases spanning the gap. This CDR3 spans 17 amino acids. CDR3 coding DNA: TGCAGTGCTAGAGATGGGCCGGGGGGCCGAGCTAAAGAGACCCAGTACTTC. This sequence encodes CSARDGPGGRAKETQYF.

In its sample, this clonotype was seen many times. The rearrangement uses TRBV7-3 and TRBJ1-1, with D possibly matching TRBD1 (5 bases). The germline V gene has CDR1 SGHTA and CDR2 FQGTGA. The CDR3 totals 15 residues. V lost 2 bases to trimming and J lost 3 bases, with 13 bases between them. The CDR3 nucleotides are TGTGCCAGCAGCTTAGGGGGGGGATGGGACACTGAAGCTTTCTTT. Protein product: CASSLGGGWDTEAFF.

This clonotype has a count of ten or more. The CDR3 DNA sequence: TGTGCCAGCAGTGCAAACAGGGGCCAGACCCAGTACTTC. This gives the protein CASSANRGQTQYF. The V gene is TRBV6-1, the J gene TRBJ2-5; TRBD1 agrees at 7 bases. CDR3 length: 13 residues. Germline CDR1 is MNHNS and CDR2 is SASEGT. Trimming took 4 bases from V and 6 from J; bases not matched to a gene: 5.

In this sample, this clonotype turned up many times. This chain links TRBV18 with TRBJ1-1; no reliable D call. Germline loops: CDR1 KGHSH, CDR2 LQKENI. The CDR3 covers 14 residues. V gave up 0 bases and J gave up 5 bases, with 10 bases separating them. The CDR3 DNA reads TGTGCCAGCTCACCACCGGGGTATTTTACTGAAGCTTTCTTT. It codes for CASSPPGYFTEAFF.

This clonotype was detected ten times or more. The J gene is TRBJ1-6, the V gene TRBV5-1; 8 nucleotides align to TRBD1. Germline trimming cut 0 bases from V and 10 bases from J; bases unmatched to any gene: 9. Germline CDR1 SGHRS, CDR2 YFSETQ. The CDR3 loop spans 16 amino acids. CDR3 DNA: TGCGCCAGCAGCTTGGGATCGACAGGGGTAAGGTCACCCCTCCACTTT. It is translated as CASSLGSTGVRSPLHF. Using reference TRBV5-1 and TRBJ1-6 for the parts outside the CDR3, the full variable domain is KAGVTQTPRYLIKTRGQQVTLSCSPISGHRSVSWYQQTPGQGLQFLFEYFSETQRNKGNFPGRFSGRQFSNSRSEMNVSTLELGDSALYLCASSLGSTGVRSPLHFGNGTRLTVT.

This clonotype was seen ten or more times. The rearrangement links TRBV6-1 to TRBJ1-5, with 7 bases lining up with TRBD1. Unmatched junction bases numbered 14, after V lost 7 bases and J lost 2 bases. The CDR3 has 17 amino acids. Germline V lookup: CDR1 MNHNS, CDR2 SASEGT. DNA of the CDR3: TGTGCCAGCAACCAAAAGAGGTCCACAGGGGGCAATCAGCCCCAGCATTTT. It is translated as CASNQKRSTGGNQPQHF.

This clonotype was counted many times. The J gene is TRBJ1-2, the V gene TRBV19; 8 nucleotides agree with TRBD1. The trim removed 6 bases at V and 4 bases at J, leaving 16 bases unmatched. The CDR3 loop spans 17 amino acids. Germline V gene lookup returns CDR1 LNHDA and CDR2 SQIVND (reference sequence). Here the CDR3 DNA reads TGTGCCAGTAGCAACGACAGGGGAGGCATAAGTGTCTATGGCTACACCTTC. It yields the protein CASSNDRGGISVYGYTF. The complete variable domain, with remaining parts taken from reference TRBV19 and TRBJ1-2, reads DGGITQSPKYLFRKEGQNVTLSCEQNLNHDAMYWYRQDPGQGLRLIYYSQIVNDFQKGDIAEGYSVSREKKESFPLTVTSAQKNPTAFYLCASSNDRGGISVYGYTFGSGTRLTVV.

This clonotype was counted many times. V usage is TRBV20-1 and J usage is TRBJ1-6; TRBD1 is a possible D gene (5 bases). This CDR3 region has 14 residues. Germline loops: CDR1 DFQATT, CDR2 SNEGSKA (reference sequence). Trimming removed 3 bases at V and 1 base at J, with 7 bases between. The CDR3 spells CSASTGSYNSPLHF. CDR3 nucleotide sequence: TGCAGTGCTAGCACAGGATCCTATAATTCACCCCTCCACTTT.

This clonotype came up many times. CDR3 residues: CASSQWTGIGYTF. CDR3 bases: TGTGCCAGCAGCCAGTGGACAGGGATCGGCTACACCTTC. The V call is TRBV3-1, the J call TRBJ1-2, with 8 bases that match TRBD1. Germline V lookup: CDR1 LGHDT, CDR2 YNNKEL (reference sequence). Trimming took 3 bases from V and 8 from J; bases not matched to a gene: 5. This CDR3 has 13 amino acids.

V gene TRBV5-1 combines with J gene TRBJ1-1; TRBD1 is a possible D gene (5 bases). Trimming cost V 5 bases and J 6 bases, with 17 bases left between them. Germline V gives CDR1 SGHRS, CDR2 YFSETQ. The CDR3 extends over 14 amino acids. CDR3 sequence (DNA): TGCGCCAGCAGGTACGGTAGCAGGGAGGCTGAAGCTTTCTTT. Its translation: CASRYGSREAEAFF.

This clonotype has ten or more counts. This chain links TRBV18 with TRBJ1-1; no reliable D call. CDR1 is KGHSH and CDR2 is LQKENI in the germline V gene. The CDR3 consists of 14 residues. V was pared by 5 bases and J by 0 bases, with 10 bases between. The CDR3 DNA reads TGTGCCAGCTCAGTATCTGGGGTGAACACTGAAGCTTTCTTT. Translation gives CASSVSGVNTEAFF. The whole variable domain, filled in from reference TRBV18 and TRBJ1-1, reads NAGVMQNPRHLVRRRGQEARLRCSPMKGHSHVYWYRQLPEEGLKFMVYLQKENIIDESGMPKERFSAEFPKEGPSILRIQQVVRGDSAAYFCASSVSGVNTEAFFGQGTRLTVV.